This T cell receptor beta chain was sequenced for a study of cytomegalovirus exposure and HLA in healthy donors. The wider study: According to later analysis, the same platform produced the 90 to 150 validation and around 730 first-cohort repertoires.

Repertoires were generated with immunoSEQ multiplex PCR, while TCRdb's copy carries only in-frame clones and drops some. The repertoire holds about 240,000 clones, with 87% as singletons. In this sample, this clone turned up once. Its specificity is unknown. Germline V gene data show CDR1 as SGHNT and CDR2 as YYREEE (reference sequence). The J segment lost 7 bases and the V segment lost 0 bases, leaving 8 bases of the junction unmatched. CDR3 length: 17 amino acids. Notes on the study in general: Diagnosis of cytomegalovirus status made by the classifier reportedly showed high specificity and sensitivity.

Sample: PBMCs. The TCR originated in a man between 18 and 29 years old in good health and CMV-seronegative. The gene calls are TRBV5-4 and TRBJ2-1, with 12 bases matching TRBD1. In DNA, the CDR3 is TGTGCCAGCAGCTTGGGGGGGACAGGGGGCGATGGGAATGAGCAGTTCTTC. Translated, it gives CASSLGGTGGDGNEQFF.